This T cell receptor (beta chain) was captured by sequencing in a study of metastatic and nonmetastatic thyroid tumors. MiXCR was used by TCRdb to re-call the PCR reads. The table has 25,000 to 35,000 clones, 20% to 25% seen once. This CDR3 contains 17 residues. The V end lost 3 bases, the J end lost 4 bases, and 22 bases lay between the germline ends. CDR1 and CDR2 (germline): SGHRS, YFSETQ. None of the patients had undergone any treatment ahead of thyroid surgery. The clonotype comes from a female donor with papillary thyroid cancer or a benign thyroid nodule (not recorded which). Some clones in this sample may be carry-over from other donors' samples. V gene TRBV5-1 combines with J gene TRBJ1-2, with D possibly matching TRBD1 (6 bases). Sequenced material: blood. The CDR3 sequence: CASSWPETGRMSYGYTF. CDR3 coding DNA: TGCGCCAGCAGCTGGCCGGAGACAGGCCGAATGTCCTATGGCTACACCTTC.